The 32 T cell receptor beta chains reported below all come from one sample, sequenced in a study of human T cells and chemical hapten exposure. Time point: pre-sensitization, week 0. Sample treatment: therapeutic diphenylcyclopropenone sensitization with weekly scalp DPC. TCRdb processed the RACE reads anew with MiXCR; each CDR3 protein has one entry. This table has 250,000 or so distinct CDR3 sequences, 7.5% to 9% appearing once. Sequencing was performed on whole blood, taken in connection with sensitization to the hapten diphenylcyclopropenone (DPC). These receptors were obtained from a man aged 18-30 years with alopecia areata. Some clones in this sample may be carry-over from other donors' samples.

This clonotype was seen only a few times. V gene TRBV20-1 combines with J gene TRBJ2-3; 13 bases map to TRBD2. Germline CDR1 and CDR2: DFQATT and SNEGSKA (reference sequence). CDR3 length: 18 residues. Trimming at V came to 3 bases and at J to 4 bases, leaving 13 bases not matched to a gene. The CDR3 protein is CSASGLAGEEDPADTQYF. The DNA for the CDR3 is TGCAGTGCTAGTGGACTAGCGGGAGAAGAGGATCCCGCAGATACGCAGTATTTT.

The rearrangement links TRBV15 to TRBJ1-2; no reliable D call. Germline V gene data show CDR1 as LNHNV and CDR2 as YYDKDF (reference sequence). This CDR3 has 14 residues. V lost 0 bases and J 1 base, leaving 6 bases between the germline ends. The CDR3 DNA reads TGTGCCACCAGCAGAGACGTGGATAACTATGGCTACACCTTC. This sequence encodes CATSRDVDNYGYTF.

This chain connects TRBV5-5 to TRBJ2-2; D is uncertain. From germline, CDR1 is SGHKS and CDR2 YYEKEE (reference sequence). V lost 5 bases and J lost 1, with 24 bases in between. This CDR3 is 19 amino acids long. The CDR3 protein is CASSVGRRTHPLNTGELFF. The CDR3 DNA reads TGTGCCAGCAGTGTCGGACGGCGGACCCATCCTTTGAACACCGGGGAGCTGTTTTTT.

Here the CDR3 DNA reads TGTGCCAGCAGCTTGTCACCAGGGAGTGACTATGGCTACACCTTC. Protein sequence: CASSLSPGSDYGYTF. The J gene is TRBJ1-2, the V gene TRBV7-2; D may be TRBD1 (5 bases). V was clipped by 3 bases and J by 3 bases, with 14 bases between them. This CDR3 has 15 residues. Germline V gives CDR1 SGHTA, CDR2 FQGNSA.

This clonotype was seen repeatedly, ten times or more. V gene TRBV6-5 combines with J gene TRBJ1-5; 7 bases are shared with TRBD1. CDR3 size: 13 residues. Trimming took 7 bases from V and 4 from J; bases not matched to a gene: 4. Germline-derived CDR1 and CDR2 are MNHEY and SVGAGI. CDR3 DNA sequence: TGTGCCAGCACTAGGGGACAGAATCAGCCCCAGCATTTT. Translating gives CASTRGQNQPQHF.

CDR3 loop: CSASRDREFYEQYF. For the CDR3, the DNA is TGCAGTGCAAGCCGGGACAGGGAATTCTACGAGCAGTACTTC. The chain couples TRBV20-1 to TRBJ2-7; 9 bases line up with TRBD1. CDR1 and CDR2 from the germline V gene are DFQATT and SNEGSKA (reference sequence). After removal of 6 bases from V and 3 bases from J, the junction contained 9 bases not matched to a gene. The CDR3 covers 14 residues.

This clonotype was counted many times. The J gene is TRBJ2-7, the V gene TRBV20-1; TRBD1 agrees at 7 bases. The germline CDR1 and CDR2 sequences are DFQATT and SNEGSKA (reference sequence). This CDR3 is built from 15 residues. Losses at the gene ends were 5 bases for V and 4 bases for J; bases not matched to a gene: 14. CDR3: CSAERTGTVPYEQYF. As DNA, the CDR3 is TGCAGTGCTGAGCGCACCGGGACAGTTCCTTACGAGCAGTACTTC.

This clonotype was counted only a few times. This sequence joins TRBV5-1 and TRBJ1-1; D possibly corresponds to TRBD1 (6 bases). The V gene lost 4 bases and the J gene lost 1 base, with 14 bases spanning the gap. The CDR3 length is 15 residues. The germline V gene encodes CDR1 SGHRS and CDR2 YFSETQ. CDR3 DNA: TGCGCCAGCAGCCCGCAAGGGGGGACGAACACTGAAGCTTTCTTT. Its translation is CASSPQGGTNTEAFF.

Only a few counts were recorded for this clonotype. V gene TRBV12-3 or TRBV12-4 combines with J gene TRBJ1-3, with D hard to call. The CDR3 covers 14 residues. V dropped 3 bases and J dropped 0 bases, with 6 bases sitting between them. The CDR3 spells CASSFENSGNTIYF. The DNA for the CDR3 is TGTGCCAGCAGTTTTGAAAACTCTGGAAACACCATATATTTT.

This clonotype has just a few counts. The rearrangement links TRBV7-2 to TRBJ2-7; the match to TRBD1 covers 9 bases. Germline loops: CDR1 SGHTA, CDR2 FQGNSA. The CDR3 runs 15 residues. Trimming cost V 4 bases and J 5 bases; bases outside gene matches: 9. Here the CDR3 DNA reads TGTGCCAGCAGCTCCGCCGGGACAGGGAACAACGAGCAGTACGTC. It codes for CASSSAGTGNNEQYV.

The table lists this clonotype with many counts. The gene calls are TRBV12-3 or TRBV12-4 and TRBJ1-1; tentatively, D is TRBD1 (5 bases). The CDR3 covers 14 residues. Trimming removed 2 bases at V and 5 bases at J, with 12 bases between. The CDR3 here is CASSLPGGRTEAFF. The CDR3 DNA reads as TGTGCCAGCAGTTTACCCGGGGGGAGGACTGAAGCTTTCTTT.

The V call is TRBV28, the J call TRBJ2-1; the match to TRBD2 covers 13 bases. J was trimmed by 7 bases and V by 6 bases; bases with no gene match: 6. The length of the CDR3 is 15 residues. CDR1 MDHEN and CDR2 SYDVKM come from the germline V gene. The CDR3 loop is CASRIGLAGANEQFF. CDR3 bases: TGTGCCAGCAGGATAGGACTAGCGGGGGCAAATGAGCAGTTCTTC.

This chain uses TRBV15 with TRBJ1-4; D remains unclear. Trimming shortened V by 0 bases and J by 4 bases, and 9 bases separated the two germline ends. The length of the CDR3 is 15 residues. The germline gives CDR1 LNHNV, CDR2 YYDKDF (reference sequence). The CDR3 region has the DNA TGTGCCACCAGCAGAGATTACAGCGATAATGAAAAACTGTTTTTT. Protein: CATSRDYSDNEKLFF. The complete variable domain, with remaining parts taken from reference TRBV15 and TRBJ1-4, reads DAMVIQNPRYQVTQFGKPVTLSCSQTLNHNVMYWYQQKSSQAPKLLFHYYDKDFNNEADTPDNFQSRRPNTSFCFLDIRSPGLGDTAMYLCATSRDYSDNEKLFFGSGTQLSVL.

This clonotype was counted many times. This chain connects TRBV28 to TRBJ1-1; no reliable D call. Germline assignment: CDR1 MDHEN and CDR2 SYDVKM. The germline V and J ends were trimmed by 7 bases and 1 base, with 10 bases remaining between them. The CDR3 extends over 13 amino acids. The CDR3 bases are TGTGCCAGCATCGTGGCCCCGAACACTGAAGCTTTCTTT. Amino acids: CASIVAPNTEAFF.

This clonotype rates as medium-sized. This sequence joins TRBV4-3 and TRBJ2-1, with D unresolved. Germline-derived CDR1 and CDR2 are LGHNA and YSLEER. The CDR3 contains 14 residues. V shed 4 bases and J shed 9 bases, with 16 bases lying between them. The CDR3 is CASSPYLSSTEQFF. CDR3 in DNA: TGCGCCAGCAGCCCCTACCTCTCCAGCACTGAGCAGTTCTTC.

This clonotype was counted only a few times. The V gene is TRBV3-1, the J gene TRBJ2-7; possible D gene TRBD2, 5 bases. The CDR3 covers 15 residues. Trimming pared 0 bases from V and 4 bases from J, leaving 13 bases between. From germline, CDR1 is LGHDT and CDR2 YNNKEL (reference sequence). CDR3 protein: CASSQDRSGPYEQYF. The CDR3, as DNA: TGTGCCAGCAGCCAAGATAGGAGCGGACCATACGAGCAGTACTTC.

This clonotype was seen more than once but under ten times. V and J are TRBV12-3 or TRBV12-4 and TRBJ2-3, with 8 bases lining up with TRBD1. The CDR3 has 16 residues. The trim removed 5 bases at V and 1 base at J, leaving 8 bases unmatched. In DNA, the CDR3 is TGTGCCAGCAGTCCCGGGACAGGTCACGGCACAGATACGCAGTATTTT. It yields the protein CASSPGTGHGTDTQYF.

This clonotype occurred a few times. The chain combines TRBV7-9 with TRBJ2-2, with 10 bases fitting TRBD1. The CDR3 is 16 amino acids. J lost 1 base, V lost 6 bases, and 5 bases had no gene match. Germline V gives CDR1 SEHNR, CDR2 FQNEAQ (reference sequence). The CDR3 protein is CASSHRDRGNTGELFF. Written as DNA, the CDR3 is TGTGCCAGCAGTCACCGGGACAGGGGGAACACCGGGGAGCTGTTTTTT.

This rearrangement joins TRBV7-2 to TRBJ1-2, with 8 nucleotides matching TRBD1. After removal of 5 bases from V and 6 bases from J, the junction contained 11 bases not matched to a gene. Germline CDR1 and CDR2: SGHTA and FQGNSA. The CDR3 contains 15 residues. This CDR3 reads CASSRQGSRTHGYTF. The CDR3 DNA reads as TGTGCCAGCAGCAGACAGGGGTCGAGGACCCATGGCTACACCTTC.

This clonotype was counted only a few times. The chain uses TRBV7-2 and TRBJ2-3, with 8 bases that match TRBD1. Germline V lookup: CDR1 SGHTA, CDR2 FQGNSA. The CDR3 length is 14 residues. With V trimmed by 1 base and J by 6 bases, 3 bases remained unmatched. The CDR3 is CASSLVRTGDTQYF. Written as DNA, the CDR3 is TGTGCCAGCAGCTTAGTTCGGACAGGGGATACGCAGTATTTT.

The J gene is TRBJ1-1, the V gene TRBV5-4, with 7 positions matching TRBD1. The germline CDR1 and CDR2 sequences are SGHNT and YYREEE (reference sequence). This CDR3 has 17 amino acids. V shed 0 bases and J 0 bases; nucleotides not matched to a gene: 8. For the CDR3, the DNA is TGTGCCAGCAGCTTGGATCGACAGGGAGGATTGAACACTGAAGCTTTCTTT. Its protein product is CASSLDRQGGLNTEAFF.

This chain links TRBV2 with TRBJ1-6; D is possibly TRBD1 (6 bases). Per germline, CDR1 SNHLY and CDR2 FYNNEI. The length of the CDR3 is 14 residues. Trimming took 6 bases from V and 7 from J, leaving 13 bases between them. CDR3 protein: CASRSGVWNSPLHF. CDR3 bases: TGTGCCAGCAGATCAGGGGTGTGGAATTCACCCCTCCACTTT.

CDR3 DNA sequence: TGTGCCAGCAGTTTCCTAGCGGACACCTACAATGAGCAGTTCTTC. As protein: CASSFLADTYNEQFF. The chain employs TRBV27 and TRBJ2-1, with 7 bases that match TRBD2. CDR1 and CDR2 (germline): MNHEY, SMNVEV (reference sequence). CDR3 length equals 15 residues. Trimming cost V 3 bases and J 2 bases; bases outside gene matches: 4.

CDR3 residues: CASSYSILGSKNIQYF. CDR3 in DNA: TGTGCCAGCAGTTACTCGATTCTGGGGAGCAAAAACATTCAGTACTTC. The chain combines TRBV6-5 with TRBJ2-4; D might be TRBD2 (5 bases). The CDR3 runs 16 residues. V lost 0 bases and J 3 bases, leaving 12 bases between the germline ends. CDR1 is MNHEY, CDR2 SVGAGI, per germline.

This clonotype showed up just a few times. V usage is TRBV12-3 or TRBV12-4 and J usage is TRBJ1-5, with D maybe TRBD1 (6 bases). This CDR3 comprises 16 residues. Trimming took off 6 bases at V and 4 bases at J, with 19 bases between the two ends. DNA of the CDR3: TGTGCCAGCAGCACAACAGGGAGTCGATGGAATCAGCCCCAGCATTTT. Its translation is CASSTTGSRWNQPQHF.

The J gene is TRBJ1-2, the V gene TRBV6-5; no reliable D call. Germline V gene lookup returns CDR1 MNHEY and CDR2 SVGAGI. This CDR3 region has 13 residues. Trimming pared 4 bases from V and 3 bases from J, leaving 9 bases between. CDR3 bases: TGTGCCAGCAGTTCAGCGGGCGACTATGGCTACACCTTC. Translation: CASSSAGDYGYTF.

As concerns this clonotype: Just one base apart from a much larger clone, this may be a read error. V gene TRBV3-1 combines with J gene TRBJ2-2; TRBD2 might be the D (6 bases). The CDR3 has 15 residues. The germline V gene has CDR1 LGHDT and CDR2 YNNKEL (reference sequence). Trimming cost V 6 bases and J 0 bases, with 11 bases left between them. CDR3 sequence (DNA): TGTGCCAGCAGATCAGCGGGTGCGAACACCGGGGAGCTGTTTTTT. It translates to CASRSAGANTGELFF.

Details on this clonotype: A junction end diverges from the germline sequence, so it may reflect a read error. V and J are TRBV12-3 or TRBV12-4 and TRBJ1-1; a weak D match, TRBD1 (5 bases). There are 12 residues in the CDR3. In nucleotides, the CDR3 is TGTGTCAGCAGTGGGACGGGTATTGAAGCTTTCTTT. It is translated as CVSSGTGIEAFF.

This clonotype was observed a few times. The gene calls are TRBV4-2 and TRBJ2-7; no firm D call. CDR1 and CDR2 from the germline V gene are LGHNA and YNFKEQ. The CDR3 is 14 amino acids. Trimming pared 4 bases from V and 2 bases from J, leaving 12 bases between. The CDR3 protein is CASSPRHPAYEQYF. The CDR3 nucleotides are TGTGCCAGCAGCCCCAGACACCCAGCCTACGAGCAGTACTTC.

Of note for this clonotype: This sequence may be a read error, since a much larger clone differs from it by one base. V usage is TRBV28 and J usage is TRBJ1-1, with D hard to call. The CDR3 has 18 amino acids. In germline, CDR1 is MDHEN, CDR2 SYDVKM. The DNA of the CDR3 is TGTGCCACCAGTTTATTCGGGATCCCGGACCGACGCCGTCTTGAAGCTTTCTTT. The encoded protein is CATSLFGIPDRRRLEAFF.

The rearrangement links TRBV7-2 to TRBJ2-7; 11 bases are shared with TRBD2. The V and J ends lost 3 bases and 2 bases, in that order; junction bases with no gene match: 0. The germline CDR1 and CDR2 sequences are SGHTA and FQGNSA. This CDR3 has 14 residues. The CDR3 nucleotides are TGTGCCAGCAGCTTTAGCGGGGGGGCCTACGAGCAGTACTTC. Translated, it gives CASSFSGGAYEQYF.

This clonotype was seen more than once but under ten times. The chain carries TRBV6-6 and TRBJ2-3; D is undetermined. V lost 2 bases and J lost 5, with 8 bases in between. The germline V gene encodes CDR1 MNHNY and CDR2 SVGAGI (reference sequence). The CDR3 length is 13 residues. CDR3 DNA sequence: TGTGCCAGCAGTTACACGCCCAGAGATACGCAGTATTTT. It encodes CASSYTPRDTQYF.